The T cell receptor beta chain described here comes from a study of early T cells in non-severe SARS-CoV-2 infection. The germline V gene encodes CDR1 LGHDT and CDR2 YNNKEL (reference sequence). The CDR3 consists of 13 residues. Between the trimmed V and J ends, which lost 3 bases and 10 bases, there was a span of 10 bases. TCRdb reanalysed the 5' RACE reads using MiXCR and keeps one entry per CDR3 protein. In the table there are about 130,000 distinct CDR3 sequences, under 15% of which are singletons. The clonotype was recovered from an adult who was a healthcare worker with PCR-confirmed SARS-CoV-2 infection or an uninfected control (not recorded which). Sequencing was carried out using whole blood. The rearrangement links TRBV3-1 to TRBJ1-6; D ambiguous. CDR3 amino acids: CASSQQWVSPLHF. CDR3 DNA: TGTGCCAGCAGCCAGCAGTGGGTCTCACCCCTCCACTTT. Full variable domain (outside the CDR3, taken from reference TRBV3-1 and TRBJ1-6): DTAVSQTPKYLVTQMGNDKSIKCEQNLGHDTMYWYKQDSKKFLKIMFSYNNKELIINETVPNRFSPKSPDKAHLNLHINSLELGDSAVYFCASSQQWVSPLHFGNGTRLTVT.